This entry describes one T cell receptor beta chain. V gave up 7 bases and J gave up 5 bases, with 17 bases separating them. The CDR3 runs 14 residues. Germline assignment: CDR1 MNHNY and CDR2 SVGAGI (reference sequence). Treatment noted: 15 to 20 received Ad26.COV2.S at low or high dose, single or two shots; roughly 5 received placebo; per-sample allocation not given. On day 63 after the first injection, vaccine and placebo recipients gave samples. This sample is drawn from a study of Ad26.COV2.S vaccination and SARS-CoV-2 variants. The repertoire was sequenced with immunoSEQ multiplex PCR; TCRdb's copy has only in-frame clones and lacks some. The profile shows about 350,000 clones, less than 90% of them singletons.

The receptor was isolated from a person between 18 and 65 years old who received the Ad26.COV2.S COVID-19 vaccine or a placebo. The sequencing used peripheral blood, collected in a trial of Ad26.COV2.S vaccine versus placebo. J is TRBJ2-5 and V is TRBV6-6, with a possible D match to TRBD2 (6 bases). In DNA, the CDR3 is TGTGCCAGCACTCCTAGGGCGGGGATTGAGACCCAGTACTTC. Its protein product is CASTPRAGIETQYF.